A selection of T cell receptor beta chains follows, all from one sample in a study of shared clonotypes between healthy human individuals. Measured with immunoSEQ multiplex PCR; TCRdb has only the in-frame clones, and not every one. The sample includes over a million clones, just under 99% seen only once; the top ten take roughly 0.36%. The sample consisted of naive CD4+ T cells sorted from blood. All receptors derive from a man aged 25 to 40 in good health. Both conserved end residues are part of each CDR3. A D gene is named only where the DNA matches it firmly. Part of the rows lack a size; the others show once, few, many or a class for expanded clones.

>TRBJ1-4|.|TRBV9|.
TGTGCCAGCAGCCCCCGGGTGGGAAATGAAAAACTGTTTTTT
CASSPRVGNEKLFF
>TRBJ2-2|TRBD1|TRBV10-3|.
TGTGCCATCATGGGCAGGGGGCATGGCGGGGAGCTGTTTTTT
CAIMGRGHGGELFF
>TRBJ2-7|.|TRBV19|.
TGTGCCAGTAGAAGCAGTCTGGGGGTTGGCGAGCAGTACTTC
CASRSSLGVGEQYF
>TRBJ1-2|.|TRBV13|once
TGTGCCAGCAGCTTCGCGGGCTATGGCTACACCTTC
CASSFAGYGYTF
>TRBJ2-5|.|TRBV29-1|.
TGCAGCGTTGAGGCCCGAGAGAGGGGATATAAAGAGACCCAGTACTTC
CSVEARERGYKETQYF
>TRBJ1-1|.|TRBV7-9|.
TGTGCCAGCAGCTTTACAGTTCCGAACACTGAAGCTTTCTTT
CASSFTVPNTEAFF
>TRBJ1-5|TRBD1|TRBV27|.
TGTGCCAGCAGTCGATCGACAGGGCTTAGAGGCAATCAGCCCCAGCATTTT
CASSRSTGLRGNQPQHF
>TRBJ2-5|.|TRBV5-5|.
TGTGCCAGCAACCTTCTAGTGGCCCAAGAGACCCAGTACTTC
CASNLLVAQETQYF
>TRBJ2-5|.|TRBV2|.
TGTGCCAGCAGGGGGGGTGAAGAGACCCAGTACTTC
CASRGGEETQYF
>TRBJ2-3|.|TRBV5-4|.
TGTGCCAGCAGCCCGAGCGGCAACACAGATACGCAGTATTTT
CASSPSGNTDTQYF
>TRBJ2-1|.|TRBV6-5|once
TGTGCCAGCAGTTACTCGACCCTGGGGGAGCAGTTCTTC
CASSYSTLGEQFF
>TRBJ1-2|TRBD1|TRBV2|.
TGTGCCAGCAAGTCCCGGGACAGGGACTATGGCTACACCTTC
CASKSRDRDYGYTF
>TRBJ2-1|.|TRBV5-1|.
TGCGCCAGCAGCTTGCTGCTTCTTCCGGATGAGCAGTTCTTC
CASSLLLLPDEQFF
>TRBJ1-1|.|TRBV2|.
TGTGCCAGCAGTGACTACGGACCGGGAGCTTTCTTT
CASSDYGPGAFF
>TRBJ2-7|TRBD1|TRBV19|.
TGTGCCAGTAGTTTCGGACAGGGCTACGAGCAGTACTTC
CASSFGQGYEQYF
>TRBJ2-3|TRBD2|TRBV18|.
TGTGCCAGCTCACCATTAGCGGGAGGTTCCACAGATACGCAGTATTTT
CASSPLAGGSTDTQYF
>TRBJ2-3|.|TRBV6-5|.
TGTGCCAGCAGTTACCGGGTGCAGGCAGATACGCAGTATTTT
CASSYRVQADTQYF
>TRBJ2-1|.|TRBV28|.
TGTGCCAGCCGCAAGGTTAACTCCTACAATGAGCAGTTCTTC
CASRKVNSYNEQFF
>TRBJ1-3|.|TRBV18|.
TGTGCCAGCTCACCAAAGGCAGGGATACTCTCTGGAAACACCATATATTTT
CASSPKAGILSGNTIYF
>TRBJ2-5|.|TRBV5-6|.
TGTGCCAGCAGCTTGGCCAACGGACCCCAAGAGACCCAGTACTTC
CASSLANGPQETQYF